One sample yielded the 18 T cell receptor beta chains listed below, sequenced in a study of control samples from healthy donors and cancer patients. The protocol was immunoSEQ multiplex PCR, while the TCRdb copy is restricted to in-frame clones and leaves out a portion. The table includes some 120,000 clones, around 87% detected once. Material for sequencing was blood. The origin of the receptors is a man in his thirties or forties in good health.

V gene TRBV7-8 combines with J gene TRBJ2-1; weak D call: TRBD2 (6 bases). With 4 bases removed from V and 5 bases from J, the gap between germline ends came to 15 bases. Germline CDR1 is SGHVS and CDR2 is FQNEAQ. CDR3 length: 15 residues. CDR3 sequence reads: CASSYAGGANNEQFF. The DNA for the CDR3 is TGTGCCAGCAGCTACGCAGGAGGGGCGAACAATGAGCAGTTCTTC.

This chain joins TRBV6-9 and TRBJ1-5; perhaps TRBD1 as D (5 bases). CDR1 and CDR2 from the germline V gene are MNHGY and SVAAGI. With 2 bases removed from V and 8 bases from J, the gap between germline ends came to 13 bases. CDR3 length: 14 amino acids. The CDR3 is CASSYPGPTKPQHF. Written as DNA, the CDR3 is TGTGCCAGCAGTTATCCGGGACCAACAAAGCCCCAGCATTTT.

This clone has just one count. The CDR3 loop reads CASSLEGRGSTNEKLFF. The CDR3, as DNA: TGCGCCAGCAGCTTGGAGGGCAGGGGATCCACTAATGAAAAACTGTTTTTT. The chain couples TRBV5-1 to TRBJ1-4; D perhaps matches TRBD1 (6 bases). The germline V gene encodes CDR1 SGHRS and CDR2 YFSETQ. CDR3 size: 17 residues. Trimming removed 0 bases from V and 2 bases from J, with 14 bases in between.

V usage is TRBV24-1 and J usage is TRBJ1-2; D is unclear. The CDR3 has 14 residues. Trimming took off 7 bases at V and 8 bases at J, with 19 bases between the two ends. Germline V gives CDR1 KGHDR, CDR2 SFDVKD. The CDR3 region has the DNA TGTGCCACCAGCTTGGACGGCCTGTTCCTCGGCTACACCTTC. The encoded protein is CATSLDGLFLGYTF.

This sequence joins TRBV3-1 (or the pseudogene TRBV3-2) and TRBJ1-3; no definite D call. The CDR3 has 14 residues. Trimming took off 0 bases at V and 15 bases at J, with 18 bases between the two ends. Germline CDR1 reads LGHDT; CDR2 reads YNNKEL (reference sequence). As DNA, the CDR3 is TGTGCCAGCAGCCAAGAAATGATTGGGGTAGGGAAATATTTT. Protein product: CASSQEMIGVGKYF.

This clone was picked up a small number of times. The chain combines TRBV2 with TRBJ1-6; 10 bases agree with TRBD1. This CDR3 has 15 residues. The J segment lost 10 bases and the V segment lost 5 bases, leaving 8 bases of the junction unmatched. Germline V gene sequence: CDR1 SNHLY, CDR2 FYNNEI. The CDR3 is CASSWGQGKGSPLHF. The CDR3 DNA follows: TGTGCCAGCAGTTGGGGACAGGGGAAGGGATCACCCCTCCACTTT.

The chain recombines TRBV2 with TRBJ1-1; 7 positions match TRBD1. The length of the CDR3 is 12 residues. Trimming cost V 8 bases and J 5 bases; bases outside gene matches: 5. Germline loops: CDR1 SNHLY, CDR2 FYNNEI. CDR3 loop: CASGSGGTEAFF. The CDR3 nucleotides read TGTGCCAGCGGTTCAGGGGGGACTGAAGCTTTCTTT.

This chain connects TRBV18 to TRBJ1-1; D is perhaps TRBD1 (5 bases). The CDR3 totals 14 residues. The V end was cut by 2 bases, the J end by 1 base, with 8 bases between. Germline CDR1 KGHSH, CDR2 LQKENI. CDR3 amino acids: CASSPGRGNTEAFF. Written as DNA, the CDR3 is TGTGCCAGCTCACCAGGGAGGGGGAACACTGAAGCTTTCTTT. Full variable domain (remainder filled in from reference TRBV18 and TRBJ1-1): NAGVMQNPRHLVRRRGQEARLRCSPMKGHSHVYWYRQLPEEGLKFMVYLQKENIIDESGMPKERFSAEFPKEGPSILRIQQVVRGDSAAYFCASSPGRGNTEAFFGQGTRLTVV.

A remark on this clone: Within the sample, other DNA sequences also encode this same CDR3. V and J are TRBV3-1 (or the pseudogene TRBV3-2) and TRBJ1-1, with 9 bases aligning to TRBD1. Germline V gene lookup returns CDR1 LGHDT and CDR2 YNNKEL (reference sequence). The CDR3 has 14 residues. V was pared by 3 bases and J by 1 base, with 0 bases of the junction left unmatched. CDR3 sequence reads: CASSQGQGNTEAFF. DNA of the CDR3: TGTGCCAGCAGCCAGGGACAGGGGAACACTGAAGCTTTCTTT.

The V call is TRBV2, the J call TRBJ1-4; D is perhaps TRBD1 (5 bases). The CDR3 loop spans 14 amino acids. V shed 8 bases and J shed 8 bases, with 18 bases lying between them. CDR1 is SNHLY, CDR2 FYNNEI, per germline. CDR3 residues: CASRLRGGNEKLFF. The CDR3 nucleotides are TGTGCCAGCCGTCTGAGGGGAGGTAACGAAAAACTGTTTTTT.

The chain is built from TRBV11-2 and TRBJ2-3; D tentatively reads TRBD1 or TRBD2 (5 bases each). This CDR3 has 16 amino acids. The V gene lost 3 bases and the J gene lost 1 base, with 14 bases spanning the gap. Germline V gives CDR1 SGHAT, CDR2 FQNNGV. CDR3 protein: CASSLNRGIGTDTQYF. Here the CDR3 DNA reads TGTGCCAGCAGCTTGAACCGGGGCATAGGCACAGATACGCAGTATTTT. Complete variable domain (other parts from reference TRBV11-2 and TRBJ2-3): EAGVAQSPRYKIIEKRQSVAFWCNPISGHATLYWYQQILGQGPKLLIQFQNNGVVDDSQLPKDRFSAERLKGVDSTLKIQPAKLEDSAVYLCASSLNRGIGTDTQYFGPGTRLTVL.

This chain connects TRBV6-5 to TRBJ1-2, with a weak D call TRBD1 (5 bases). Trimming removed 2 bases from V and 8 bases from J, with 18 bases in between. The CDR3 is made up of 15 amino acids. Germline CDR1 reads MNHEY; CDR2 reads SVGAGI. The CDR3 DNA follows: TGTGCCAGCAGTTACGAAGGCCCGGCCCGGGGCGGCTACACCTTC. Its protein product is CASSYEGPARGGYTF.

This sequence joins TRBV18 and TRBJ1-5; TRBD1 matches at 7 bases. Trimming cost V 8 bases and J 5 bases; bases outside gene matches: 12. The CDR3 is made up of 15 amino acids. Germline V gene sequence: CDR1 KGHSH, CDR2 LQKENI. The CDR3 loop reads CASSFDRERDQPQHF. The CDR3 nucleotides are TGTGCCAGCAGTTTCGACAGGGAAAGGGATCAGCCCCAGCATTTT.

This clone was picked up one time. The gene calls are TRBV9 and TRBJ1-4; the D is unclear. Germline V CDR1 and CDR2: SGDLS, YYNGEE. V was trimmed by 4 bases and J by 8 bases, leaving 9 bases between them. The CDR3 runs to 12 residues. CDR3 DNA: TGTGCCAGCAGCCCCAACCAAGAAAAACTGTTTTTT. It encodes CASSPNQEKLFF.

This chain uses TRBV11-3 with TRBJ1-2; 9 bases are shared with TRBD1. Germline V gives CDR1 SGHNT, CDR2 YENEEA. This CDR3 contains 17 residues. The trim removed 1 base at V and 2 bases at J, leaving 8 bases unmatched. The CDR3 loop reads CASSLVFFGQGNYGYTF. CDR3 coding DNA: TGTGCCAGCAGCTTAGTCTTTTTCGGACAGGGGAACTATGGCTACACCTTC. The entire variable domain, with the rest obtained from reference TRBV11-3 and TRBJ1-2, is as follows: EAGVVQSPRYKIIEKKQPVAFWCNPISGHNTLYWYLQNLGQGPELLIRYENEEAVDDSQLPKDRFSAERLKGVDSTLKIQPAELGDSAVYLCASSLVFFGQGNYGYTFGSGTRLTVV.

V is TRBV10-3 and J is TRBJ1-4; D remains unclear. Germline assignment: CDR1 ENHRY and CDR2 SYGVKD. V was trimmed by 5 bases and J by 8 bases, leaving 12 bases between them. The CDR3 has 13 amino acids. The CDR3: CAISPVNQEKLFF. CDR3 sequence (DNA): TGTGCCATCAGTCCCGTTAATCAGGAAAAACTGTTTTTT.

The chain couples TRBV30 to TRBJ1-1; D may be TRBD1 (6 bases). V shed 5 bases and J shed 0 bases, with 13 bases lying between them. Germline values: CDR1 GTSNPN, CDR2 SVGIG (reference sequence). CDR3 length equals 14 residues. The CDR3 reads CAWGGRGLNTEAFF. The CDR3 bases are TGTGCCTGGGGAGGGCGGGGGCTGAACACTGAAGCTTTCTTT.

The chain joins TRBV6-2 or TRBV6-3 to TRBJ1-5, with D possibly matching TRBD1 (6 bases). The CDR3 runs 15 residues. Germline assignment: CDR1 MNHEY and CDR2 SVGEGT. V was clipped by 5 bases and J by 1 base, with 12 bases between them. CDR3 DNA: TGTGCCAGCAGTGGACGGACAGAAAGCAATCAGCCCCAGCATTTT. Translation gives CASSGRTESNQPQHF.